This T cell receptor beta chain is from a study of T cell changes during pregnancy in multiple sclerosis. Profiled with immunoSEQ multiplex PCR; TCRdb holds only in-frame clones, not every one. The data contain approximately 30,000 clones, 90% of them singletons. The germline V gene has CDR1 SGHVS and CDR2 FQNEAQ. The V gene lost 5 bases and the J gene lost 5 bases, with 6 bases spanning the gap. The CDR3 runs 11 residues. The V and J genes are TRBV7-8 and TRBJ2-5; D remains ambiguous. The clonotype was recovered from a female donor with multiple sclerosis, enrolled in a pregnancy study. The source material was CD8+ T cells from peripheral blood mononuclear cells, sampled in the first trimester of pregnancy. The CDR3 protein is CASSEWETQYF. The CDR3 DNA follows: TGTGCCAGCAGCGAGTGGGAGACCCAGTACTTC.